This TCR beta chain was sequenced in a study of shared clonotypes between healthy human individuals. Across the study: Researchers drew samples from two women and a few men aged 18 to 49.

The CDR3 length is 13 residues. Deletions cut 2 bases from V and 6 bases from J, with 11 bases between. Germline CDR1 is MDHEN and CDR2 is SYDVKM. On this clone: The antigen remains undetermined.

The study, taken as a whole, reports: Memory subsets generally showed lower estimated richness than naive subsets. It was the non-shared clonotypes that had lower generation probabilities than clonotypes shared by all four donors.

Sequenced by immunoSEQ multiplex PCR; TCRdb stores in-frame clones only, minus some. In the table there are 850,000 to 1,200,000 clones, 60% to 80% of which are singletons. The chain recombines TRBV28 with TRBJ2-7, with a tentative D call TRBD1 (5 bases). Specimen: memory CD4+ T cells sorted from blood. Subset given: CD45RA-negative fraction. This TCR was recovered from a man between 18 and 29 years old in good health. The CDR3 protein is CASSLRARAEQYF. As DNA, the CDR3 is TGTGCCAGCAGTTTAAGGGCCAGGGCCGAGCAGTACTTC.